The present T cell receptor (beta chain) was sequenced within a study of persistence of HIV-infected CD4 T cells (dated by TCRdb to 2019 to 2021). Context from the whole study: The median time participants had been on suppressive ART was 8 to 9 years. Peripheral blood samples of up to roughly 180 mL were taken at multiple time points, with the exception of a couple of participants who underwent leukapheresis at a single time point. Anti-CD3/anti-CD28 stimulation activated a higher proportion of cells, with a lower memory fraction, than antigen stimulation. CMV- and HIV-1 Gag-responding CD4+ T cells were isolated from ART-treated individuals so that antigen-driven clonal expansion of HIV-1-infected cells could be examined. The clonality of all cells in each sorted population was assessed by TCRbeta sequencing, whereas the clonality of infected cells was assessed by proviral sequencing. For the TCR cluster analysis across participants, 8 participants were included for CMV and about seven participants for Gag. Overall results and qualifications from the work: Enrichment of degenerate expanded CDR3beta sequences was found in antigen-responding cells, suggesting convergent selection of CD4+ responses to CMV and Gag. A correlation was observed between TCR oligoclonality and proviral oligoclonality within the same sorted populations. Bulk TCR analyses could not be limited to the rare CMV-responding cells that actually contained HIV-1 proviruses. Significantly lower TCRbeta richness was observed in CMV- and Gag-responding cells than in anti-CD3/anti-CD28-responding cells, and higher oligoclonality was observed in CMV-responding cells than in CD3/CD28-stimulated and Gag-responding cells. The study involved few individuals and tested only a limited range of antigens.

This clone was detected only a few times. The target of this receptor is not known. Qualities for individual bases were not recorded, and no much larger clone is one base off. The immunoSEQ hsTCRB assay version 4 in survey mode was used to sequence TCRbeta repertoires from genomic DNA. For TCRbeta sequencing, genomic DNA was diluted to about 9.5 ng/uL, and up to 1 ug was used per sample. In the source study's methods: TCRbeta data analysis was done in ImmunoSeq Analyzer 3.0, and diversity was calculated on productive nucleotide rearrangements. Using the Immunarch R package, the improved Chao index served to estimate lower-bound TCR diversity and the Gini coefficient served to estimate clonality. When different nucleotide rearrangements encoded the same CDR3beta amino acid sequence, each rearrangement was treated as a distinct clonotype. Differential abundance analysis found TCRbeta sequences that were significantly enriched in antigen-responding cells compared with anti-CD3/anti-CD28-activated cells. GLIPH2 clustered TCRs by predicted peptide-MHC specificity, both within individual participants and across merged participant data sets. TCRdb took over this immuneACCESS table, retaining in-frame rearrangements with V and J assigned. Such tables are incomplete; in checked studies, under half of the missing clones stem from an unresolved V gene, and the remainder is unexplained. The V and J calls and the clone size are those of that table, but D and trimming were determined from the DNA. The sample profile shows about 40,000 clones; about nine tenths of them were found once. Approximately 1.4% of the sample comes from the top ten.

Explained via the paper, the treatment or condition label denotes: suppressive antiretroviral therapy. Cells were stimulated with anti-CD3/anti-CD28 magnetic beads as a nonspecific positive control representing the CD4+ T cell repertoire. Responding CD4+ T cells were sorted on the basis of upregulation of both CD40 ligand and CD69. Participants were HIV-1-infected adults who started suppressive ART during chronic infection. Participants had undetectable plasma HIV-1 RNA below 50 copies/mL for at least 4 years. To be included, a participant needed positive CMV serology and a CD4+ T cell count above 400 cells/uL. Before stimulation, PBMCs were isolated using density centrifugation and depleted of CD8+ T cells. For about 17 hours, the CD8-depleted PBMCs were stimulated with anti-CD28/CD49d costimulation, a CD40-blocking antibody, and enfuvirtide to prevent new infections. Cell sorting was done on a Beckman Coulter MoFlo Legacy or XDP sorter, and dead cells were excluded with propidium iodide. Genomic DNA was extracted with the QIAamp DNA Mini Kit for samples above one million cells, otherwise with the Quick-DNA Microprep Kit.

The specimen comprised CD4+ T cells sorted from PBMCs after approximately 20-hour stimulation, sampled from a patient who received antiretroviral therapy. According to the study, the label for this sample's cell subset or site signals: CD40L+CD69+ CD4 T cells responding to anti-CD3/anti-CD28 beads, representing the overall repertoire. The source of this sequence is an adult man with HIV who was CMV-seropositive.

CDR3 sequence: CASSQGTGRHNSPLHF. The DNA is TGTGCCAGCAGCCAGGGGACGGGGAGGCATAATTCACCCCTCCACTTT. Recombination connected TRBV3-1 (or the pseudogene TRBV3-2) to TRBJ1-6; the D segment could be TRBD1, given 5 matching bases. Trimming at the junction amounts to 3 bases on V and 5 bases on J, and the germline ends lie 14 bases apart. The germline V gene (reference sequence) provides CDR1 LGHDT and CDR2 YNNKEL. The CDR3 covers 16 residues, taking in both the cysteine and the phenylalanine. The only DNA kept is the CDR3, 48 bases in frame from the first base.